This T cell receptor (beta chain) appears in the sequencing data of a study of naive and memory T cell subsets. This CDR3 has 13 residues. Germline CDR1 SQVTM, CDR2 ANQGSEA. V lost 7 bases and J lost 3, with 15 bases in between. A UMI-containing oligonucleotide was joined by 3' ligation to the TCR cDNA template. Reverse transcription used DNase-treated unsorted total RNA, aiming for roughly 1 to 1000 ng. This clonotype has ten or more counts. Ligated cDNA underwent four rounds of PCR with nested alpha and beta constant region primers and SP2. Via MiXCR, TCRdb re-called the UMI-ligation and nested PCR reads, giving one row per CDR3 protein. The sample records over 20,000 distinct CDR3 sequences, about 5.2% being singletons.

The TCR sequence derives from an adult in good health. The chain combines TRBV29-1 with TRBJ1-2; D may be TRBD1 (6 bases). Material: blood. The CDR3 DNA reads as TGCAGCGCTACGGACAGTGGGGACTATGGCTACACCTTC. As protein: CSATDSGDYGYTF.